The next 31 T cell receptor beta chains were all read from a single sample in a study of blood T cells in healthy people across ages. Primers used in a second PCR of about 6 to 11 cycles were a sample-barcoded 5' primer and a J-beta primer mix. Each CDR3 protein gets one entry after TCRdb re-called the 5' RACE reads with MiXCR. The table has about 640,000 distinct CDR3 sequences, 58% seen once; the top ten hold 30% to 45%. Sequences were obtained from blood. Source of these receptors: a man in his 60s in good health.

This chain joins TRBV4-1 and TRBJ2-3; TRBD2 aligns across 8 bases. The CDR3 contains 17 residues. Trimming took 0 bases from V and 3 from J; bases not matched to a gene: 8. Germline V gene sequence: CDR1 MGHRA, CDR2 YSYEKL. CDR3 nucleotides: TGCGCCAGCAGCCAAGAAGGCTTACCGGGAGGGACAGATACGCAGTATTTT. This sequence encodes CASSQEGLPGGTDTQYF.

This clonotype has only a few counts. This rearrangement joins TRBV18 to TRBJ1-1; no clear D. Germline loops: CDR1 KGHSH, CDR2 LQKENI. V dropped 5 bases and J dropped 4 bases, with 8 bases sitting between them. The CDR3 is 12 amino acids. Here the CDR3 DNA reads TGTGCCAGCTCAAGTCCTGGCACTGAAGCTTTCTTT. Protein: CASSSPGTEAFF.

The gene calls are TRBV20-1 and TRBJ1-4, with TRBD1 matching 9 bases. V was pared by 0 bases and J by 8 bases, with 4 bases of the junction left unmatched. The CDR3 runs to 14 residues. Per the germline V gene, CDR1 is DFQATT and CDR2 is SNEGSKA (reference sequence). The CDR3 spells CSAREQGAREKLFF. The CDR3 DNA follows: TGCAGTGCTAGAGAACAGGGGGCGCGGGAAAAACTGTTTTTT.

Many counts were recorded for this clonotype. The rearrangement joins TRBV9 to TRBJ2-3, with D unclear. This CDR3 spans 14 amino acids. Per the germline V gene, CDR1 is SGDLS and CDR2 is YYNGEE. Trimming removed 0 bases at V and 6 bases at J, with 11 bases between. The CDR3 is CASSVEFRSDTQYF. CDR3 coding DNA: TGTGCCAGCAGCGTAGAGTTCCGCTCGGATACGCAGTATTTT.

This clonotype was found a few times. J is TRBJ2-1 and V is TRBV29-1; 7 nucleotides align to TRBD1. Germline CDR1 is SQVTM and CDR2 is ANQGSEA. This CDR3 is built from 14 residues. V lost 3 bases to trimming and J lost 5 bases; unmatched junction nucleotides: 7. The CDR3 spells CSVERGRRDNEQFF. CDR3 nucleotides: TGCAGCGTTGAGAGGGGGCGAAGGGACAATGAGCAGTTCTTC.

The rearrangement joins TRBV27 to TRBJ1-1; 7 bases map to TRBD1. Trimming removed 8 bases from V and 1 base from J; junction bases left unmatched: 4. Germline V gene data show CDR1 as MNHEY and CDR2 as SMNVEV (reference sequence). The CDR3 totals 13 residues. The CDR3 nucleotides are TGTGCCAGCGGGCGACAGGGGAACACTGAAGCTTTCTTT. Translating gives CASGRQGNTEAFF.

This clonotype was seen only a few times. The chain recombines TRBV20-1 with TRBJ2-5; D may be TRBD2 (7 bases). The ends were cut back, 5 bases at V and 9 bases at J, with 22 bases in the middle. Germline assignment: CDR1 DFQATT and CDR2 SNEGSKA (reference sequence). The CDR3 contains 14 residues. The CDR3 region is CSAQKSAGAPSQYF. The CDR3 DNA reads as TGCAGTGCTCAAAAATCGGCGGGGGCCCCTTCCCAGTACTTC.

The chain is built from TRBV27 and TRBJ2-3, with 8 bases that match TRBD2. Germline CDR1 MNHEY, CDR2 SMNVEV (reference sequence). Losses at the gene ends were 4 bases for V and 0 bases for J; bases not matched to a gene: 9. The CDR3 has 17 amino acids. The CDR3 protein is CASSSYGGGTSTDTQYF. For the CDR3, the DNA is TGTGCCAGCAGTTCCTATGGCGGGGGGACTAGCACAGATACGCAGTATTTT.

This chain joins TRBV7-6 and TRBJ1-6, with a weak D call TRBD1 (6 bases). This CDR3 region has 17 residues. The germline V and J ends were trimmed by 5 bases and 5 bases, with 19 bases remaining between them. Germline CDR1 and CDR2: SGHVS and FNYEAQ. The CDR3: CASSLGGGQANNSPLHF. The CDR3 DNA reads as TGTGCCAGCAGCCTTGGGGGGGGGCAGGCGAATAATTCACCCCTCCACTTT.

This clonotype has just a few counts. The rearrangement joins TRBV29-1 to TRBJ2-5; D is unresolved. The CDR3 is made up of 13 amino acids. CDR1 is SQVTM, CDR2 ANQGSEA, per germline. V was trimmed by 4 bases and J by 2 bases, leaving 11 bases between them. DNA of the CDR3: TGCAGCGTTGGGCCCGCAGTTCAAGAGACCCAGTACTTC. Residues: CSVGPAVQETQYF.

V gene TRBV28 combines with J gene TRBJ2-7; D tentatively fits TRBD1 or TRBD2 (6 bases each). The DNA matches TRBJ2-5 better at its end, which makes the J call doubtful. This CDR3 is 14 amino acids long. The V gene's germline CDR1 is MDHEN and CDR2 SYDVKM. The CDR3 is CASSSSGAQGTQYF. The CDR3 region has the DNA TGTGCCAGCAGTTCCTCGGGGGCCCAGGGGACCCAGTACTTC.

This chain connects TRBV7-9 to TRBJ1-1, with unresolved D. The CDR3 sequence is 15 residues long. Germline CDR1 is SEHNR and CDR2 is FQNEAQ (reference sequence). V lost 2 bases, J lost 1 base, and 11 bases lay in between. DNA for the CDR3: TGTGCCAGCAGCTTATATTCGGTTACGAACACTGAAGCTTTCTTT. It yields the protein CASSLYSVTNTEAFF. Based on the CDR3 plus reference TRBV7-9 and TRBJ1-1, the full variable domain is DTGVSQNPRHKITKRGQNVTFRCDPISEHNRLYWYRQTLGQGPEFLTYFQNEAQLEKSRLLSDRFSAERPKGSFSTLEIQRTEQGDSAMYLCASSLYSVTNTEAFFGQGTRLTVV.

The chain links TRBV20-1 to TRBJ1-1; D uncertain. This CDR3 has 12 amino acids. V was trimmed by 1 base and J by 6 bases, leaving 9 bases between them. Germline-derived CDR1 and CDR2 are DFQATT and SNEGSKA (reference sequence). CDR3 residues: CSARGGVSEAFF. As DNA, the CDR3 is TGCAGTGCTAGAGGCGGGGTGTCTGAAGCTTTCTTT.

The gene calls are TRBV6-2 or TRBV6-3 and TRBJ1-2; unclear D gene. Between the trimmed V and J ends, which lost 2 bases and 7 bases, there was a span of 14 bases. This CDR3 has 14 residues. CDR1 is MNHEY, CDR2 SVGEGT, per germline. The CDR3 DNA reads as TGTGCCAGCAGTTACACCCCCCGTTTGAGTGGCTACACCTTC. Translation: CASSYTPRLSGYTF.

CDR3 residues: CASSLFGRRLDNEQFF. CDR3 nucleotides: TGTGCCAGCAGCTTGTTCGGCCGAAGGCTAGACAATGAGCAGTTCTTC. The rearrangement joins TRBV5-6 to TRBJ2-1; D is unresolved. CDR1 is SGHDT, CDR2 YYEEEE, per germline. This CDR3 is built from 16 residues. V was pared by 1 base and J by 5 bases, with 16 bases between.

The gene calls are TRBV29-1 and TRBJ2-1; TRBD1 matches at 7 bases. The CDR3 is 13 amino acids. V lost 7 bases to trimming and J lost 8 bases; unmatched junction nucleotides: 11. CDR1 and CDR2 from the germline V gene are SQVTM and ANQGSEA. Written as DNA, the CDR3 is TGCAGCGCGGACAGGATCCTTGAGGATGAGCAGTTCTTC. It encodes CSADRILEDEQFF.

This clonotype was detected a few times. V usage is TRBV6-1 and J usage is TRBJ1-1; D is perhaps TRBD1 (6 bases). V shed 6 bases and J shed 3 bases, with 11 bases lying between them. CDR1 is MNHNS, CDR2 SASEGT, per germline. The length of the CDR3 is 13 residues. The CDR3 coding sequence is TGTGCCAGCAGCGTTCGACAGGACACTGAAGCTTTCTTT. Its protein product is CASSVRQDTEAFF.

The table lists this clonotype with a count of one. This chain links TRBV9 with TRBJ2-5, with unresolved D. The germline V gene encodes CDR1 SGDLS and CDR2 YYNGEE. V gave up 4 bases and J gave up 1 base, with 17 bases separating them. CDR3 size: 16 residues. CDR3 in DNA: TGTGCCAGCAGCCCCCGTAGTAGTTTATCCCAAGAGACCCAGTACTTC. It translates to CASSPRSSLSQETQYF.

V is TRBV12-3 or TRBV12-4 and J is TRBJ2-1; 9 positions agree with TRBD1. CDR3 size: 16 residues. V was clipped by 4 bases and J by 4 bases; unmatched bases: 8. The CDR3 DNA follows: TGTGCCAGCAGTTGGGGCCCCGGGACAGGGTACAATGAGCAGTTCTTC. This sequence encodes CASSWGPGTGYNEQFF.

The chain is built from TRBV9 and TRBJ1-6; TRBD1 might be the D (5 bases). CDR1 and CDR2 (germline): SGDLS, YYNGEE. The CDR3 covers 15 residues. V lost 0 bases, J lost 3 bases, and 7 bases lay in between. DNA for the CDR3: TGTGCCAGCAGCGTAGGTCAGGGCTATAATTCACCCCTCCACTTT. Translating gives CASSVGQGYNSPLHF.

This clonotype was counted a single time. The chain carries TRBV19 and TRBJ2-4, with a tentative D call TRBD2 (5 bases). The J call could be wrong; TRBJ2-7 is a better fit for the DNA end. Germline V CDR1 and CDR2: LNHDA, SQIVND (reference sequence). The CDR3 has 14 amino acids. CDR3 amino acids: CASSNTGDTYEQYF. CDR3 sequence (DNA): TGTGCCAGTAGTAATACCGGGGATACCTACGAGCAGTACTTC.

J is TRBJ2-5 and V is TRBV20-1; D gene unclear. Germline CDR1 is DFQATT and CDR2 is SNEGSKA (reference sequence). CDR3 length: 14 amino acids. V was shortened by 3 bases and J by 2 bases, with 13 bases between the two germline ends. The CDR3 loop reads CSASYVKLQETQYF. The CDR3 coding sequence is TGCAGTGCTAGTTACGTCAAGTTACAAGAGACCCAGTACTTC.

In this sample, this clonotype turned up once. This chain uses TRBV2 with TRBJ2-3; maybe TRBD1 (5 bases). Trimming left V 6 bases short and J 6 bases short, with 16 bases between. This CDR3 spans 14 amino acids. Germline V gene data show CDR1 as SNHLY and CDR2 as FYNNEI. CDR3 amino acids: CASRALGLRDTQYF. The CDR3 nucleotides read TGTGCCAGCAGGGCGTTGGGGCTTAGGGATACGCAGTATTTT.

This clonotype was recorded a few times. V usage is TRBV20-1 and J usage is TRBJ2-1; 10 positions match TRBD2. Unmatched junction bases numbered 11, after V lost 0 bases and J lost 0 bases. CDR3 length: 19 amino acids. Per germline, CDR1 DFQATT and CDR2 SNEGSKA (reference sequence). In DNA, the CDR3 is TGCAGTGCTAGAGAGCTAGCGGGGGCCCCCCCTTTCTCCTACAATGAGCAGTTCTTC. Encoded protein: CSARELAGAPPFSYNEQFF.

This clonotype was picked up one time. V usage is TRBV4-2 and J usage is TRBJ2-7; 7 bases agree with TRBD1. V was pared by 8 bases and J by 4 bases, with 14 bases of the junction left unmatched. From germline, CDR1 is LGHNA and CDR2 YNFKEQ. CDR3 length equals 15 residues. The chain's CDR3 is CASGLSTGIGYEQYF. For the CDR3, the DNA is TGTGCCAGCGGATTATCGACAGGGATAGGGTACGAGCAGTACTTC.

The rearrangement joins TRBV11-2 to TRBJ2-5; 16 bases align to TRBD2. Germline CDR1 and CDR2: SGHAT and FQNNGV. The ends lost 4 bases at V and 3 bases at J; junction bases unmatched: 2. The CDR3 runs 16 residues. The CDR3 loop reads CASSWGLAGGEETQYF. As DNA, the CDR3 is TGTGCCAGCAGCTGGGGACTAGCGGGGGGGGAAGAGACCCAGTACTTC.

This chain joins TRBV7-8 and TRBJ1-2; TRBD1 might be the D (5 bases). Germline V lookup: CDR1 SGHVS, CDR2 FQNEAQ. CDR3 size: 14 residues. Trimming cost V 1 base and J 7 bases, with 13 bases left between them. The CDR3 is CASSLDVAGIGYTF. In DNA form, the CDR3 reads TGTGCCAGCAGCTTAGACGTCGCAGGGATTGGCTACACCTTC.

The V call is TRBV3-1, the J call TRBJ2-5; D is perhaps TRBD2 (5 bases). The CDR3 is 14 residues long. In germline, CDR1 is LGHDT, CDR2 YNNKEL (reference sequence). Trimming shortened V by 2 bases and J by 4 bases, and 11 bases separated the two germline ends. The CDR3 bases are TGTGCCAGCAGCCAACCGGGGAAAGGAGAGACCCAGTACTTC. This codes for CASSQPGKGETQYF.

The chain is built from TRBV14 and TRBJ2-6; D gene ambiguous. The V end was cut by 5 bases, the J end by 0 bases, with 14 bases between. This CDR3 has 17 residues. Germline CDR1 reads SGHDN; CDR2 reads FVKESK. The chain's CDR3 is CASSFLGRNSGANVLTF. The CDR3 DNA follows: TGTGCCAGCAGCTTCTTGGGCAGAAACTCTGGGGCCAACGTCCTGACTTTC.

Comments on this clonotype: At one boundary the junction diverges from the germline segment, which might be a read error. V and J are TRBV7-2 and TRBJ1-1; D gene unclear. This CDR3 comprises 12 residues. The germline CDR1 and CDR2 sequences are SGHTA and FQGNSA. The CDR3 nucleotides are TGTGCTAGCAGCCCGGCAGGCGGTGGAGCTTTCTTT. It specifies CASSPAGGGAFF.

The CDR3 spells CASSDPSSYNEQYF. In nucleotides, the CDR3 is TGCGCCAGCAGTGACCCGAGCTCCTACAATGAGCAGTACTTC. The rearrangement links TRBV10-2 to TRBJ2-1; unclear D gene. The end of the DNA is better explained by TRBJ2-7, so the J call may be wrong. This CDR3 contains 14 residues. Germline values: CDR1 WSHSY, CDR2 SAAADI.